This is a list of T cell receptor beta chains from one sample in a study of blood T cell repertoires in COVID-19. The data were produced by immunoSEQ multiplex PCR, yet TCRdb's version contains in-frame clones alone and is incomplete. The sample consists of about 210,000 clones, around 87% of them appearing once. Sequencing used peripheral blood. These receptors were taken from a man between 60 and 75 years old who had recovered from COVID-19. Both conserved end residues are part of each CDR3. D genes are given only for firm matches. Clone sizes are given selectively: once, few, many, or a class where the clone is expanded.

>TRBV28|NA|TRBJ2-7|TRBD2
TGTGCCAGCAGTCCCGATAGCGGGAGTCGAGAGCAGTACTTC
CASSPDSGSREQYF
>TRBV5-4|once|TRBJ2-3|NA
TGTGCCAGCAGCTTCGGGCAGGGGTTCACAGATACGCAGTATTTT
CASSFGQGFTDTQYF
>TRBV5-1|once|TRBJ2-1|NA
TGCGCCAGCAGGTCGAATCCCAGGGCCGGCTATGAGCAGTTCTTC
CASRSNPRAGYEQFF
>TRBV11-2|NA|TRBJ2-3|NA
TGTGCCAGCAGCTTTGGGCCGGGCACAGATACGCAGTATTTT
CASSFGPGTDTQYF
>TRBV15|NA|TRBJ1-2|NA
TGTGCCACCAGCAGGGGAGGGATGGGTTCTAACTATGGCTACACCTTC
CATSRGGMGSNYGYTF
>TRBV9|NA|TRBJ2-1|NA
TGTGCCAGCAGCTTTGGACGGGAATACAATGAGCAGTTCTTC
CASSFGREYNEQFF
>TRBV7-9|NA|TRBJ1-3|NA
TGTGCCAGCAGCTTAGGAGGGACAAAACTCTCTGGAAACACCATATATTTT
CASSLGGTKLSGNTIYF
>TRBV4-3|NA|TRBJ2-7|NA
TGCGCCAGCAGCCAAGATCATTCTAGGGAGCAGTACTTC
CASSQDHSREQYF
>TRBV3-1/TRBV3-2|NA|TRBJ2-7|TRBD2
TGTGCCAGCAGCCCCGGGAGGATTGGCGAGCAGTACTTC
CASSPGRIGEQYF
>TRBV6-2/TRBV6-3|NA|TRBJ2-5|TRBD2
TGTGCCAGCAGCCCTACGATGGTAGCGGGGGGCGAGGAGACCCAGTACTTC
CASSPTMVAGGEETQYF
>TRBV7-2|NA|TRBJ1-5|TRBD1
TGTGCCAGCAGCTTTGACAGGGAACAGGGGCCCCAGCATTTT
CASSFDREQGPQHF
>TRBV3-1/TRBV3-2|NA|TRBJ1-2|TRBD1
TGTGCCAGCAGCCCTTCCAGGGGACAGGGGAGATATGGCTACACCTTC
CASSPSRGQGRYGYTF
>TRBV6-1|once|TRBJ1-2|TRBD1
TGTGCCAGCAGTGAGCACAGGGGTAACTATGGCTACACCTTC
CASSEHRGNYGYTF
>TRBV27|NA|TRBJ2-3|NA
TGTGCCAGCAAGTGGTCTGTGGGCGGCACAGATACGCAGTATTTT
CASKWSVGGTDTQYF
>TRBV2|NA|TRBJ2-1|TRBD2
TGTGCCAGCAGTGAAAACAGCGGGGGGAGTCTCGGTGAGCAGTTCTTC
CASSENSGGSLGEQFF
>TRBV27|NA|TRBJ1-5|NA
TGTGCCAGCGGCGGGGACTGGAAGCAGCCCCAGCATTTT
CASGGDWKQPQHF
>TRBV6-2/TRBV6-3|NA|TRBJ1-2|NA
TGTGCCAGCAGTTACGAAGCTATTAACTATGGCTACACCTTC
CASSYEAINYGYTF
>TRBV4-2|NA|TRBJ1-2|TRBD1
TGTGCCAGCAGTCCACGGGACAGGCGGGGAGGCTATGGCTACACCTTC
CASSPRDRRGGYGYTF
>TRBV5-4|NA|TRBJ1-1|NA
TGTGCCAGCAGCCCGTTGGGGGGAATGAACACTGAAGCTTTCTTT
CASSPLGGMNTEAFF
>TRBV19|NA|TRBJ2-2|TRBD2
TGTGCCAGTAGGCACCTAGCGGGGGGGCCCGGGGAGCTGTTTTTT
CASRHLAGGPGELFF
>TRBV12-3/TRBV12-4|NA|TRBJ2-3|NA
TGTGCCAGCAGTTTCCTAGCAACAGATACGCAGTATTTT
CASSFLATDTQYF
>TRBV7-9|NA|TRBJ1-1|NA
TGTGCCAGCAGCTTAGCGCTTGGGGTTAGGGGAACTGAAGCTTTCTTT
CASSLALGVRGTEAFF
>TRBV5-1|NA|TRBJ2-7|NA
TGCGCCAGCAGCCTAGGGGAGGCCTACGAGCAGTACTTC
CASSLGEAYEQYF
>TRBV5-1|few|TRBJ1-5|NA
TGCGCCAGCAGCTTTGAGGGGGATCAGCCCCAGCATTTT
CASSFEGDQPQHF
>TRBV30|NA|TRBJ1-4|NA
TGTGCCTGGAGCGCTCAGGGGACCCTGGGTGAAAAACTGTTTTTT
CAWSAQGTLGEKLFF
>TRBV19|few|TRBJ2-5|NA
TGTGCCAGTAGTGGGCCGCGGGAAGAGACCCAGTACTTC
CASSGPREETQYF
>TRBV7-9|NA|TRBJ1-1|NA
TGTGCCAGCAGCTTAGGTCCGGTAGCGAACACTGAAGCTTTCTTT
CASSLGPVANTEAFF
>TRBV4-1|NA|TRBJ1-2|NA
TGCGCCAGCAGCCAAGACCCCCGGGAACCATCTAACTATGGCTACACCTTC
CASSQDPREPSNYGYTF
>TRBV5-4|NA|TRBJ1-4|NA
TGTGCCAGCAGCTTACAGGGACTAGAAGAAAAACTGTTTTTT
CASSLQGLEEKLFF
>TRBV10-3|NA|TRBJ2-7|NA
TGTGCCATCAGTGAAGGGGACACGAGCTCCTACGAGCAGTACTTC
CAISEGDTSSYEQYF
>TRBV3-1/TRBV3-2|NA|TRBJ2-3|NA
TGTGCCAGCAGCCAAGATTCGGATACGCAGTATTTT
CASSQDSDTQYF
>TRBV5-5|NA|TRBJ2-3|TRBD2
TGTGCCAGCAGCTTTCTCACGGGACTAGCGGGAGGGAAAGACACAGATACGCAGTATTTT
CASSFLTGLAGGKDTDTQYF
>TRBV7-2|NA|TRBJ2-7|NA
TGTGCCAGCAGTCAGGGTTTCGAGCAGTACTTC
CASSQGFEQYF
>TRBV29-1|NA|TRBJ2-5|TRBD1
TGCAGCGCTTCCGGGACAGGTCAAGAGACCCAGTACTTC
CSASGTGQETQYF
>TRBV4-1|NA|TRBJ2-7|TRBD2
TGCGCCAGCAGCCGGGGGACTAGCGAAGCCTACGAGCAGTACTTC
CASSRGTSEAYEQYF
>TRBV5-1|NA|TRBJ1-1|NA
TGCGCCAGCAGCTTGCAGGGTGGCACTGAAGCTTTCTTT
CASSLQGGTEAFF
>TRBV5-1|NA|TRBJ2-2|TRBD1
TGCGCCAGCAGCCCCGAGGGGACAGGGACCGGGGAGCTGTTTTTT
CASSPEGTGTGELFF
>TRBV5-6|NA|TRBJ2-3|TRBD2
TGTGCCAGCAGCTTGGCTAGCGGACCGACCACAGATACGCAGTATTTT
CASSLASGPTTDTQYF
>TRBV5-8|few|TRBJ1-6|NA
TGTGCCAGCAGCTTTAATCGGGATTCACCCCTCCACTTT
CASSFNRDSPLHF
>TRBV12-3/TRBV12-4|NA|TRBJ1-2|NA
TGTGCCAGCAGTTTAACCGGTCTGTACACCTTC
CASSLTGLYTF
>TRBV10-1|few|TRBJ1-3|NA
TGCGCCAGCAGTGAACGGAGGGGCAGTGGAAACACCATATATTTT
CASSERRGSGNTIYF
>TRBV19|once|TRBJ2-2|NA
TGTGCCAGTAGTATAGGCGGGACGAGGTCCGGGGAGCTGTTTTTT
CASSIGGTRSGELFF
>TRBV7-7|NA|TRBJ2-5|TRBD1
TGTGCCAGCAGCCCGACAGGGGTGGTCCAAGAGACCCAGTACTTC
CASSPTGVVQETQYF
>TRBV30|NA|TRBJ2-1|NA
TGTGCCTGTAACAATGAGCAGTTCTTC
CACNNEQFF
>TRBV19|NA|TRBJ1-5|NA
TGTGCCAGTAGCCTCCCCGCTGGGGGCAGCAATCAGCCCCAGCATTTT
CASSLPAGGSNQPQHF
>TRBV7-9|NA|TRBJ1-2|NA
TGTGCCAGCAGCTTACAGGCGTACGGCTACACCTTC
CASSLQAYGYTF
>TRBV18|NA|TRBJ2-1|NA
TGTGCCAGCTCAACCCTAGAGGGCAATGAGCAGTTCTTC
CASSTLEGNEQFF